The following is a TCR beta chain sequence with its context. These data originate in a study of T cell responses to AZD1222 COVID-19 vaccine. TCRdb's table, derived via immunoSEQ multiplex PCR, lists solely in-frame clones and lacks some. The repertoire consists of around 120,000 clones, with approximately 85% occurring once and the leading ten covering 5.5% to 8%. This TCR came from an adult in good health. Source: peripheral blood, taken on day 0 of AZD1222 vaccination.

For the CDR3, the DNA is TGTGCCAGCAGCCCGAGTTCCACGGGGCGCAATCAGCCCCAGCATTTT. Translating it yields CASSPSSTGRNQPQHF. This chain connects TRBV3-1 (or the pseudogene TRBV3-2) to TRBJ1-5; maybe TRBD1 (5 bases). V shed 4 bases and J shed 2 bases, with 15 bases lying between them. The germline gives CDR1 LGHDT, CDR2 YNNKEL (reference sequence). The CDR3 runs 16 residues.